One sample yielded the 14 T cell receptor beta chains listed below, sequenced in a study of spatial heterogeneity in lung cancer (dated by TCRdb to about 2019). Receptor libraries were prepared by 5' RACE. Sequencing was carried out with a NextSeq 500. TCRdb's own reprocessing of the public reads used fastp at Q25 and MiXCR and kept productive beta chains. Records with the same CDR3 protein are collapsed into one entry carrying the most frequent genes and DNA. The sample profile shows about 92,000 distinct CDR3 sequences; about an eighth of them were found once. Of the sample, 35% to 45% falls within the top ten clones. This specimen's time point label, interpreted: sample taken at primary tumor resection. The input for sequencing was PBMCs, taken at surgery. All receptors come from a male donor with early-stage non-small cell lung cancer.

The chain is built from TRBV6-1 and TRBJ1-5; no firm D call. Germline V gene sequence: CDR1 MNHNS, CDR2 SASEGT. Trimming cost V 1 base and J 4 bases, with 11 bases left between them. The CDR3 is 15 residues long. The CDR3 here is CASSEGPGENQPQHF. In nucleotides, the CDR3 is TGTGCCAGCAGTGAAGGGCCCGGGGAGAATCAGCCCCAGCATTTT.

This clonotype was seen more than once but under ten times. In DNA form, the CDR3 reads TGTGCCATCGGGACGGATAATTCACCCCTCCACTTT. Translation: CAIGTDNSPLHF. The rearrangement links TRBV10-3 to TRBJ1-6; a possible D gene is TRBD1 (5 bases). The V gene's germline CDR1 is ENHRY and CDR2 SYGVKD. V lost 8 bases, J lost 5 bases, and 7 bases lay in between. The CDR3 consists of 12 residues.

This clonotype was picked up a small number of times. The chain is built from TRBV10-3 and TRBJ1-4, with D unclear. This CDR3 contains 14 residues. Germline V gives CDR1 ENHRY, CDR2 SYGVKD. The V gene lost 2 bases and the J gene lost 0 bases, with 4 bases spanning the gap. CDR3 region: CAISEGTTNEKLFF. The CDR3 region has the DNA TGTGCCATCAGTGAGGGTACAACTAATGAAAAACTGTTTTTT.

This chain connects TRBV30 to TRBJ1-1; D unclear. Between the trimmed V and J ends, which lost 3 bases and 0 bases, there was a span of 26 bases. The CDR3 covers 19 residues. Germline-derived CDR1 and CDR2 are GTSNPN and SVGIG (reference sequence). CDR3 amino acids: CAWRTTRPALSTLNTEAFF. For the CDR3, the DNA is TGTGCCTGGAGAACCACCCGGCCAGCGCTCAGTACCTTGAACACTGAAGCTTTCTTT.

This clonotype showed up many times. This rearrangement joins TRBV10-3 to TRBJ2-7; D not certain. This CDR3 has 13 amino acids. The V end was cut by 4 bases, the J end by 2 bases, with 9 bases between. The germline CDR1 and CDR2 sequences are ENHRY and SYGVKD. CDR3 bases: TGTGCCATCAGTGTACGCGGAGCCTACGAGCAGTACTTC. As protein: CAISVRGAYEQYF.

This clonotype appeared many times. V gene TRBV27 combines with J gene TRBJ2-1; 9 bases are a match to TRBD1. With V trimmed by 6 bases and J by 0 bases, 6 bases remained unmatched. CDR1 and CDR2 from the germline V gene are MNHEY and SMNVEV (reference sequence). This CDR3 spans 16 amino acids. CDR3 loop: CASRIQGASSYNEQFF. CDR3 DNA: TGTGCCAGCAGAATACAGGGGGCGAGCTCCTACAATGAGCAGTTCTTC.

Many counts were recorded for this clonotype. This chain joins TRBV20-1 and TRBJ1-5; D gene unclear. The germline V gene encodes CDR1 DFQATT and CDR2 SNEGSKA (reference sequence). This CDR3 is built from 12 residues. V was cut by 6 bases and J by 3 bases, with 9 bases left in between. The CDR3 DNA reads TGCAGTGCCTGGACTAACAATCAGCCCCAGCATTTT. Its protein is CSAWTNNQPQHF.

V usage is TRBV9 and J usage is TRBJ1-1; no definite D call. The CDR3 runs to 16 residues. From germline, CDR1 is SGDLS and CDR2 YYNGEE. V shed 3 bases and J shed 0 bases, with 15 bases lying between them. The CDR3 DNA is TGTGCCAGCAGCGCCCACGAAACCAGCATGAACACTGAAGCTTTCTTT. The encoded protein is CASSAHETSMNTEAFF. The variable domain in full, completed from reference TRBV9 and TRBJ1-1, reads DSGVTQTPKHLITATGQRVTLRCSPRSGDLSVYWYQQSLDQGLQFLIQYYNGEERAKGNILERFSAQQFPDLHSELNLSSLELGDSALYFCASSAHETSMNTEAFFGQGTRLTVV.

This clonotype was seen ten or more times. The chain combines TRBV5-8 with TRBJ2-3, with TRBD2 matching over 9 bases. V gave up 3 bases and J gave up 0 bases; unmatched junction bases: 8. Germline loops: CDR1 SGHTS, CDR2 YDEGEE. The CDR3 is 17 residues long. This chain's CDR3 is CASSWGLARPSTDTQYF. CDR3 DNA: TGTGCCAGCAGCTGGGGACTAGCTCGTCCTAGCACAGATACGCAGTATTTT.

This clonotype was counted at least ten times. The chain combines TRBV18 with TRBJ2-2; TRBD2 agrees at 12 bases. Unmatched junction bases numbered 0, after V lost 5 bases and J lost 5 bases. The CDR3 sequence is 14 residues long. Germline V CDR1 and CDR2: KGHSH, LQKENI. This CDR3 is CASSTSGRTGELFF. In DNA, the CDR3 is TGTGCCAGCTCAACTAGCGGGAGGACCGGGGAGCTGTTTTTT.

This clonotype occurred many times. This chain uses TRBV28 with TRBJ2-7, with D perhaps TRBD2 (5 bases). The germline V gene encodes CDR1 MDHEN and CDR2 SYDVKM. Trimming pared 6 bases from V and 0 bases from J, leaving 15 bases between. The CDR3 length is 15 residues. Written as DNA, the CDR3 is TGTGCCAGCAGCCCAGAACTAGAGATCTCCTACGAGCAGTACTTC. This translates into CASSPELEISYEQYF.

V usage is TRBV20-1 and J usage is TRBJ1-1; possibly TRBD1 for D (5 bases). The CDR3 is 15 amino acids. V was cut by 3 bases and J by 4 bases, with 18 bases left in between. The germline V gene encodes CDR1 DFQATT and CDR2 SNEGSKA (reference sequence). In DNA, the CDR3 is TGCAGTGCTAGGGGTGCAGGGAGTTTGGGCACTGAAGCTTTCTTT. This gives the protein CSARGAGSLGTEAFF.

This clonotype showed up many times. The rearrangement uses TRBV7-8 and TRBJ1-1, with TRBD1 as a possible D gene (6 bases). Germline loops: CDR1 SGHVS, CDR2 FQNEAQ. The ends were cut back, 0 bases at V and 0 bases at J, with 11 bases in the middle. There are 16 residues in the CDR3. This chain's CDR3 is CASSLARRGLNTEAFF. The CDR3 nucleotides are TGTGCCAGCAGCTTAGCCCGACGGGGGCTGAACACTGAAGCTTTCTTT.

This clonotype has more than one count but fewer than ten. This chain links TRBV7-2 with TRBJ1-4; tentatively, D is TRBD1 (6 bases). The CDR3 spans 17 residues. The V end lost 1 base, the J end lost 5 bases, and 17 bases lay between the germline ends. Germline V gene sequence: CDR1 SGHTA, CDR2 FQGNSA. CDR3 sequence reads: CASSLGGPGQTNEKLFF. CDR3 nucleotides: TGTGCCAGCAGCTTAGGGGGACCGGGACAAACGAATGAAAAACTGTTTTTT.